This T cell receptor beta chain was captured in a study of cytomegalovirus exposure and HLA in healthy donors (TCRdb year 2017). Describing the broader study: In an earlier analysis of roughly 500 of the donors, less than 350 Gb of sequence data and approximately 100 million unique TCR beta sequences from about 180 million T cells were reported. An early release that covered approximately 600 HLA-typed donors contained about 300 gigabases of sequencing data and tens of millions of unique TCR sequences. Of the roughly 400 genotyped donors, around 81% fell in the genetic ancestry cluster associated with self-reported Caucasian donors. The study was designed to test whether signatures of past pathogen exposure could be identified by cataloging public T cell receptors. The study used immunosequencing to profile the T cell repertoires of 666 subjects and linked those repertoires to cytomegalovirus serostatus. In addition to the first cohort of 500 to 850 subjects, a separate validation cohort of 120 different subjects was used. To predict cytomegalovirus infection status, the study combined high-throughput TCR immunosequencing, statistical association of individual TCRs with disease status, and machine learning. A later analysis re-examined previously published TCR beta repertoires from more than 600 donors and added high-resolution HLA genotyping to investigate patterns of TCR occurrence. In the later analysis, no new phenotypic data were used to find candidate immune exposures; instead, reliance was placed on TCR beta sequences and their occurrence across donors. In an earlier analysis of a few hundred of the donors, high-throughput TCR beta sequencing was used to judge whether each TCR beta V gene segment behaved as functional or pseudogenic. Donor age, sex, ethnicity and CMV serostatus were compiled together with the repertoire data. A later genetic analysis used genome-wide SNP genotypes for 398 of the 666 donors, treating that subset as a discovery cohort. Every repertoire in the discovery cohort had been generated on one and the same sequencing platform. HLA typing included class I and class II loci at four-digit resolution. Typing coverage differed by locus: A, B, C, DRB1 and DQB1 were typed in about 629-640 donors, DQA1 in about 550, DPA1 in 600 to 610, and DPB1 in 400 to 480. About five DR-DQ haplotypes were treated as single units for association and clustering because of strong linkage in the cohort. Among some 410 genotyped donors of the cohort, an average of roughly 230,000 unique TCR beta nucleotide sequences was sequenced per donor, of which about 19% were non-productive.

Sequences SGHTA (CDR1) and FQGNSA (CDR2) are obtained from the germline V gene. Relative to germline, V is 1 base shorter and J is 4 bases shorter, with 13 bases between their ends. The CDR3 measures 15 amino acids from cysteine to phenylalanine. Left in the record is the CDR3 DNA by itself, 45 bases read in frame from the first base. Libraries were constructed by the immunoSEQ multiplex PCR assay. For the multiplex PCR, a mixture combining 60 forward primers for TCR Vbeta segments and 13 reverse primers for TCR Jbeta segments was used. The CDR3 region of rearranged TCR beta genes was amplified from genomic DNA by a multiplex PCR assay. The amplified TCR beta libraries were sequenced on the Illumina HiSeq System as 87-base-pair reads. In the paper's pipeline: In a later analysis, tens of millions of unique TCR beta chains were counted across the 650 to 750 repertoires, and around 10 million of these chains were shared by at least two donors. To remove PCR and sequencing errors, raw reads were error-corrected and collapsed into unique sequences using a nearest-neighbor algorithm that merged closely related sequences. Alignment of CDR3 sequences to IMGT reference sequences was used to assign V, D and J gene segments. For a sequence to be retained, at least a six-nucleotide match to both a V gene segment and a J gene segment was required. A rearrangement counted as productive if the CDR3 had no stop codons and remained in frame with V and J, and every other rearrangement counted as non-productive. CDR3 was defined by IMGT convention, running from the second conserved V-encoded cysteine to the conserved J-encoded phenylalanine. The earlier analysis of some 550 of the donors excluded any sequence lacking an unambiguous match to a single V gene segment. An earlier analysis of 500 to 600 of the donors classified V segments as functional when productive rearrangements were above 56.7% and as segregating when the standard deviation between donors was above 5%. A statistical classification framework was built for diagnosing cytomegalovirus status from the catalog of TCR beta chain sequences. In a later analysis, V and J genes were assigned by comparing TCR nucleotide sequences against IMGT/GENE-DB human TR gene sequences. Using the TCRdist pipeline, a later analysis assigned CDR3 sequences along with most-parsimonious VDJ recombination scenarios. A later analysis defined each TCR beta chain by its CDR3 amino acid sequence plus V-gene family, and excluded reads lacking a unique V-gene family. In a later analysis, 550 to 650 highly shared, low-generation-probability nucleotide sequences were removed to address suspected cross-contamination and a sequencing artifact. In a later analysis, a clonal expansion index for each public chain was calculated from normalized within-repertoire ranks of inferred template counts. In a later analysis, generation probabilities were computed with a VDJ recombination model fitted to out-of-frame rearrangements, and the resulting probabilities were checked against IGoR. A later analysis scored TCR-TCR, TCR-HLA and TCR-CMV co-occurrence with hypergeometric tests, applying a repertoire-size bias correction to TCR pairs. A later analysis estimated false discovery rates by permuting HLA or CMV assignments 20 times. In a later analysis, co-occurring TCRs were grouped with DBSCAN, and TCRdist sequence similarity was added when clustering was performed within HLA-allele-positive subsets. Repertoires with fewer than 30,000 or more than 120,000 public chains, plus five repertoires with anomalous nucleotide sharing, were excluded from co-occurrence clustering. As stored in TCRdb, this immuneACCESS dataset retains in-frame rearrangements with V and J assigned. A fraction of the clones does not appear; measured against another copy, unresolved V genes explain less than half of the discrepancy, and the remainder lacks a known reason. That table is the source of V, J and clone size, and D and trimming were worked out from the DNA. A total of 150,000 or so clones appear in this sample, approximately 80% of them only once. The ten largest clonotypes hold less than 2.5% of the sample.

Paper-wide results and their limitations: The classifier was reported to diagnose cytomegalovirus status with high specificity and sensitivity in both the original and validation cohorts. An association between a missense DCLRE1C variant and V-gene and J-gene trimming of TCR beta chains was found in a later genetic analysis and replicated in an independent cohort. For the cohort, immune exposure information was limited to CMV serostatus. A cluster of highly shared sequence variants was judged likely to represent a technical artifact of the sequencing pipeline. Most CMV-associated TCR beta chains appeared to be HLA-restricted in a later analysis, and the HLA associations seemed to be driven largely by CMV exposure. Assigning TCR associations to individual alleles was difficult when HLA alleles, especially DR and DQ, strongly co-occurred. In a later analysis, several top co-occurrence clusters were reported to appear linked to parvovirus B19, influenza, CMV and Epstein-Barr virus. A further reported finding was that TCR beta sequences accurately predicted the HLA-A and HLA-B alleles for most subjects in the first cohort. Because counts were too low, seventeen rarely observed V segments, including chromosome 9 orphons, were excluded from the earlier analysis of several hundred of the donors. Linkage disequilibrium might explain the correlated functional status among segregating V segments, but an unknown experimental factor could not be excluded. The study listed approximately 150 TCR beta chains as associated with cytomegalovirus. This cohort had only TCR beta chains sequenced, and the lack of alpha or paired-chain data limited which features could be detected. In vitro tests confirmed that a few of the cytomegalovirus-associated TCR beta chains recognize cytomegalovirus antigens. A later analysis found that HLA-associated TCR beta chains were more clonally expanded and had lower generation probabilities than equally common non-associated chains. Specific HLA alleles were associated with 15,000 to 20,000 TCR beta sequences at a false discovery rate of 0.05 in a later analysis. An earlier analysis of approximately 530 of the donors showed that most TCR beta V segments appeared in productive rearrangements either about 87% or about 30% of the time, which broadly matched IMGT annotations. A later analysis found that TCR association rates varied across HLA loci, with DRB1 alleles showing the most associated TCRs and HLA-C alleles the fewest. It was suggested by the authors that the approach could potentially be generalized to other disease states and immunological phenotypes. The 87-base-pair reads could not distinguish some IMGT-functional V segments, including TRBV6-2 and TRBV6-3, so those segments were excluded. In a later genetic analysis, fewer N-insertions in productive TCRs were reported among donors in an Asian-associated ancestry cluster than the approximately 670-donor mean. While some public TCRs were present in many individuals, most TCR sequences turned up only very rarely across donors. Because HLA typing was unavailable for some donors at each locus, only the typed subset was used in association tests. Roughly uniform sequencing depth across donors was assumed in presence/absence analyses, although this assumption may not hold.

This clone showed up just a few times. Its antigen is unknown. Base qualities were left out, and no much larger clone turns up one base away. The cohort consisted of 650 to 700 healthy bone marrow donors. Cohort members were all nominally healthy when sampled, although unrecorded immune exposures were likely present. The donor tested CMV seropositive, placing the donor among the 250 to 350 seropositive members of the cohort. Every donor gave a peripheral blood sample, and the peripheral blood mononuclear cells from that sample were used for TCR beta sequencing. The Qiagen DNeasy Blood Extraction Kit was used to extract genomic DNA from the blood cell samples.

The receptor was derived from a man aged 50-59 years in good health and CMV-seropositive. Material: PBMCs. This receptor chain uses TRBV7-2 and TRBJ1-2; the D gene identity is not certain. The DNA sequence is as follows: TGTGCCAGCAGCTTAGTTTCGGGGTCTCCCTATGGCTACACCTTC. The translation is CASSLVSGSPYGYTF. The variable domain in full, with residues beyond the CDR3 obtained from the reference TRBV7-2 and TRBJ1-2 genes, is GAGVSQSPSNKVTEKGKDVELRCDPISGHTALYWYRQSLGQGLEFLIYFQGNSAPDKSGLPSDRFSAERTGGSVSTLTIQRTQQEDSAVYLCASSLVSGSPYGYTFGSGTRLTVV.